These 8 T cell receptor beta chains came from one sample sequenced in a study of T-cell reconstitution after alpha-beta-depleted transplantation in children. TCRbeta library preparation incorporated unique molecular identifiers. TCRdb processed the PCR reads anew with MiXCR; each CDR3 protein has one entry. The sample records around 700,000 distinct CDR3 sequences, about an eighth being singletons. The source material was PBMCs, sampled before TCRalphabeta/CD19-depleted stem cell transplant. The receptors derive from a girl under 10 years old with congenital amegakaryocytic thrombocytopenia, due to receive a stem cell transplant.

This clonotype appeared a few times. CDR3 nucleotide sequence: TGCGCCAGCAGCTTGCGGCAGTGGGAGACCCAGTACTTC. Protein sequence: CASSLRQWETQYF. The rearrangement links TRBV5-1 to TRBJ2-5; D ambiguous. Germline values: CDR1 SGHRS, CDR2 YFSETQ. This CDR3 spans 13 amino acids. Deletions cut 1 base from V and 5 bases from J, with 9 bases between.

This clonotype came up many times. This sequence joins TRBV5-1 and TRBJ2-1; D is possibly TRBD2 (6 bases). In germline, CDR1 is SGHRS, CDR2 YFSETQ. The CDR3 runs to 14 residues. V lost 1 base to trimming and J lost 4 bases, with 9 bases between them. The CDR3, as DNA: TGCGCCAGCAGCTTGTCCGGGACTTACAATGAGCAGTTCTTC. Encoded protein: CASSLSGTYNEQFF.

The sample holds many counts of this clonotype. The genes are TRBV29-1 and TRBJ1-1, with 7 bases fitting TRBD1. Germline CDR1 SQVTM, CDR2 ANQGSEA. The CDR3 has 12 amino acids. V was pared by 4 bases and J by 3 bases, with 2 bases of the junction left unmatched. The DNA for the CDR3 is TGCAGCGTTGCCGACAGGGACACTGAAGCTTTCTTT. Translating gives CSVADRDTEAFF.

This clonotype was detected a few times. The chain carries TRBV20-1 and TRBJ1-2, with 7 bases that match TRBD1. J gave up 5 bases and V 6 bases, and 12 bases lay outside the gene matches. The V gene's germline CDR1 is DFQATT and CDR2 SNEGSKA (reference sequence). This CDR3 has 14 residues. The CDR3 is CSATFDRVPYGYTF. CDR3 nucleotide sequence: TGCAGTGCCACCTTCGACAGGGTCCCATATGGCTACACCTTC.

This clonotype was observed a few times. V is TRBV28 and J is TRBJ2-3; D might be TRBD1 (5 bases). The CDR3 is made up of 12 amino acids. V lost 5 bases to trimming and J lost 6 bases, with 9 bases between them. Germline V gene sequence: CDR1 MDHEN, CDR2 SYDVKM. CDR3 protein: CASSNNRDTQYF. The CDR3 bases are TGTGCCAGCAGTAATAACAGGGATACGCAGTATTTT.

CDR3 amino acids: CAWDRRNTGELFF. The CDR3 DNA reads TGTGCCTGGGACAGGCGGAACACCGGGGAGCTGTTTTTT. This chain joins TRBV30 and TRBJ2-2, with a weak D call TRBD1 (6 bases). V was trimmed by 5 bases and J by 1 base, leaving 8 bases between them. Germline V gives CDR1 GTSNPN, CDR2 SVGIG (reference sequence). The CDR3 consists of 13 residues.

This clonotype was picked up a small number of times. This chain connects TRBV28 to TRBJ1-2; no reliable D call. The V end lost 5 bases, the J end lost 0 bases, and 25 bases lay between the germline ends. The germline V gene has CDR1 MDHEN and CDR2 SYDVKM. The CDR3 consists of 19 residues. The CDR3 DNA reads as TGTGCCAGCAGTCACCTATGGGGAGAGGGTTTTCCCTCTAACTATGGCTACACCTTC. This translates into CASSHLWGEGFPSNYGYTF.

The rearrangement links TRBV3-1 to TRBJ1-1; tentative D call: TRBD1 (6 bases). Germline CDR1 LGHDT, CDR2 YNNKEL (reference sequence). With 6 bases removed from V and 7 bases from J, the gap between germline ends came to 9 bases. The CDR3 length is 11 residues. CDR3 sequence: CASRGTIEAFF. CDR3 in DNA: TGTGCCAGCAGAGGGACAATTGAAGCTTTCTTT.